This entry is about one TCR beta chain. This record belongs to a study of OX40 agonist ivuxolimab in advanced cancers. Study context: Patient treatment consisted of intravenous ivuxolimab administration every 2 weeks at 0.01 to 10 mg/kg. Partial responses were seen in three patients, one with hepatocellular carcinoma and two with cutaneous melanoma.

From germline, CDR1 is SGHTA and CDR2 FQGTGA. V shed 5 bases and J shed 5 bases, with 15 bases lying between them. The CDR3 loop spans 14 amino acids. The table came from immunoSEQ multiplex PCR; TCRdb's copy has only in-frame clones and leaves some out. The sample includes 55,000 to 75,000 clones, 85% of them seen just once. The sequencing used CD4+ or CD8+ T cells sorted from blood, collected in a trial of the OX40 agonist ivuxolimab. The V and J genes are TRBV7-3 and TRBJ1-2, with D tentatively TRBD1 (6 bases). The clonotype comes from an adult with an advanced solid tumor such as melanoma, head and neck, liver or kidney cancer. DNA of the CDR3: TGTGCCAGCAGCCCGGGCCGAGGGGGGTATGGCTACACCTTC. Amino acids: CASSPGRGGYGYTF.